One sample yielded the 26 T cell receptor beta chains listed below, sequenced in a study of memory CD8 T cells in hepatitis C reinfection. The sample's time point: peak reinfection, 3 to 8 weeks after reinfection detection. TCR sequencing was done directly ex vivo on sorted cells, without expansion in vitro. Sequencing was performed with immunoSEQ multiplex PCR; in TCRdb, only in-frame clones are kept and a portion is missing. The top ten clones hold about 1.3% of a sample with 44,000 or so clones, 85% to 90% of them seen once. Material for sequencing was naive CD8+ T cells sorted from blood. Source of these receptors: a man between 18 and 35 years old with hepatitis C virus infection.

The genes are TRBV5-4 and TRBJ1-1; 8 nucleotides match TRBD1. Germline V gene sequence: CDR1 SGHNT, CDR2 YYREEE (reference sequence). V trimming: 5 bases; J trimming: 5 bases; junction bases outside the gene matches: 11. The CDR3 totals 15 residues. CDR3 protein: CASRLHGTGGTEAFF. The CDR3 nucleotides read TGTGCCAGCAGATTACATGGGACAGGAGGGACTGAAGCTTTCTTT.

The rearrangement uses TRBV5-1 and TRBJ1-6; 10 nucleotides match TRBD1. The CDR3 spans 16 residues. V trimming: 3 bases; J trimming: 8 bases; junction bases outside the gene matches: 8. The germline CDR1 and CDR2 sequences are SGHRS and YFSETQ. The CDR3 loop reads CASSWTGTGDYSPLHF. CDR3 coding DNA: TGCGCCAGCAGCTGGACCGGGACAGGGGATTATTCACCCCTCCACTTT.

The chain joins TRBV9 to TRBJ2-7; 7 nucleotides line up with TRBD2. V lost 0 bases to trimming and J lost 2 bases; unmatched junction nucleotides: 2. Germline V gene sequence: CDR1 SGDLS, CDR2 YYNGEE. The CDR3 covers 14 residues. The CDR3 loop is CASSVGGGTYEQYF. The CDR3 nucleotides are TGTGCCAGCAGCGTAGGGGGGGGGACCTACGAGCAGTACTTC.

The chain links TRBV27 to TRBJ2-2; D is ambiguous. The germline CDR1 and CDR2 sequences are MNHEY and SMNVEV (reference sequence). V shed 6 bases and J shed 4 bases, with 15 bases lying between them. CDR3 length equals 15 residues. The CDR3 here is CASSRVASRTGELFF. Here the CDR3 DNA reads TGTGCCAGCAGCCGGGTGGCCAGCCGCACCGGGGAGCTGTTTTTT.

With respect to this clone: One end of the junction varies from germline; a read error may be responsible. The V call is TRBV28, the J call TRBJ2-7, with 9 nucleotides matching TRBD2. Germline values: CDR1 MDHEN, CDR2 SYDVKM. The CDR3 is 15 residues long. CDR3 sequence: CASSWLAGSSYERYF. The CDR3 bases are TGTGCCAGCAGTTGGCTAGCGGGAAGTTCCTACGAGCGGTACTTC.

V usage is TRBV29-1 and J usage is TRBJ2-2, with D tentatively TRBD1 (5 bases). CDR1 and CDR2 from the germline V gene are SQVTM and ANQGSEA. This CDR3 has 13 residues. Deletions cut 5 bases from V and 0 bases from J, with 7 bases between. The CDR3: CSVQGSNTGELFF. CDR3 coding DNA: TGCAGCGTTCAGGGTTCGAACACCGGGGAGCTGTTTTTT.

The rearrangement joins TRBV7-2 to TRBJ2-3, with D possibly TRBD2 on 6 matching bases. V lost 1 base to trimming and J lost 2 bases, with 10 bases between them. CDR1 and CDR2 from the germline V gene are SGHTA and FQGNSA. This CDR3 region has 15 residues. The CDR3 sequence is CASSLGGTLTDTQYF. CDR3 in DNA: TGTGCCAGCAGCTTAGGTGGGACTCTCACAGATACGCAGTATTTT.

This clone was recorded only once. This chain joins TRBV6-5 and TRBJ2-7; the D gene is possibly TRBD2 (5 bases). The V gene lost 6 bases and the J gene lost 5 bases, with 8 bases spanning the gap. The CDR3 loop spans 11 amino acids. The germline V gene has CDR1 MNHEY and CDR2 SVGAGI. The CDR3 nucleotides are TGTGCCAGCAGCTCCGGGAACGAGCAGTACTTC. Translated: CASSSGNEQYF.

Note on this clone: One end of the junction varies from germline; a read error may be responsible. The V call is TRBV7-7, the J call TRBJ2-5; D perhaps matches TRBD1 (8 bases). Per the germline V gene, CDR1 is SSHAT and CDR2 is FNYEAQ (reference sequence). CDR3 length: 19 amino acids. CDR3 protein: CASSYEQGGRETSQETQYF. The CDR3 nucleotides read TGTGCTAGCAGCTATGAACAGGGGGGGCGGGAGACGTCCCAAGAGACCCAGTACTTC.

This chain joins TRBV15 and TRBJ2-7, with no clear D. The germline V gene has CDR1 LNHNV and CDR2 YYDKDF (reference sequence). The CDR3 sequence is 11 residues long. The V end was cut by 3 bases, the J end by 8 bases, with 8 bases between. The DNA of the CDR3 is TGTGCCACCAGCAGTGGCCTCAAGCAGTACTTC. Translated: CATSSGLKQYF.

The chain is built from TRBV29-1 and TRBJ2-7, with unresolved D. V was pared by 1 base and J by 5 bases, with 15 bases between. This CDR3 is built from 14 residues. Germline-derived CDR1 and CDR2 are SQVTM and ANQGSEA. The CDR3 bases are TGCAGCGTTGAAGGTCGGCAGGATGGTAACGAGCAGTACTTC. This translates into CSVEGRQDGNEQYF.

The J gene is TRBJ2-1, the V gene TRBV14; 7 bases match TRBD2. The CDR3 totals 14 residues. CDR1 is SGHDN and CDR2 is FVKESK in the germline V gene. The V segment lost 0 bases and the J segment 8 bases; nucleotides outside the gene matches: 4. CDR3 DNA sequence: TGTGCCAGCAGCCAAGATCGGGGGGATGATGAGCAGTTCTTC. Translation gives CASSQDRGDDEQFF.

This chain links TRBV29-1 with TRBJ2-1; 11 positions agree with TRBD2. V lost 7 bases, J lost 9 bases, and 17 bases stayed unmatched. The CDR3 is made up of 16 amino acids. Germline CDR1 reads SQVTM; CDR2 reads ANQGSEA. DNA for the CDR3: TGCAGCGCCCATGGCCAACTAGCGGGAGTAGACGGTGAGCAGTTCTTC. Translation gives CSAHGQLAGVDGEQFF.

This clone was seen more than once but under ten times. The V call is TRBV6-5, the J call TRBJ2-7; 7 nucleotides line up with TRBD1. The CDR3 is made up of 12 amino acids. V lost 6 bases and J lost 9; bases outside the gene matches: 8. Per the germline V gene, CDR1 is MNHEY and CDR2 is SVGAGI. CDR3 in DNA: TGTGCCAGCAGCCCCGGGACAGTGGGGCAGTACTTC. Amino acid sequence: CASSPGTVGQYF.

The chain is built from TRBV4-1 and TRBJ2-1; 7 nucleotides align to TRBD2. V shed 5 bases, J shed 9 bases, and the junction held 7 bases outside the gene matches. This CDR3 has 13 amino acids. CDR1 MGHRA and CDR2 YSYEKL come from the germline V gene. For the CDR3, the DNA is TGCGCCAGCAGCAATGCGGGAGCGTTTGAGCAGTTCTTC. Its translation: CASSNAGAFEQFF.

This clone was seen once. The chain recombines TRBV27 with TRBJ1-1; D perhaps matches TRBD1 (5 bases). CDR3 length: 13 amino acids. Germline V CDR1 and CDR2: MNHEY, SMNVEV (reference sequence). Trimming cost V 4 bases and J 4 bases, with 10 bases left between them. The CDR3 sequence is CASSWSGGTEAFF. The DNA of the CDR3 is TGTGCCAGCAGTTGGAGCGGGGGCACTGAAGCTTTCTTT.

This chain joins TRBV6-1 and TRBJ2-3; TRBD2 agrees at 9 bases. Germline lookup yields CDR1 MNHNS and CDR2 SASEGT. V lost 1 base, J lost 3 bases, and 8 bases stayed unmatched. The CDR3 is 17 residues long. The chain's CDR3 is CASSEDIAGVSTDTQYF. DNA for the CDR3: TGTGCCAGCAGTGAAGATATAGCGGGAGTGTCGACAGATACGCAGTATTTT.

A few counts support this clone. The J gene is TRBJ2-1, the V gene TRBV6-5, with 7 bases that match TRBD2. The CDR3 has 15 amino acids. Germline CDR1 and CDR2: MNHEY and SVGAGI. The junction had 5 bases not matched to a gene; V was cut back by 0 bases and J by 6 bases. The CDR3 reads CASSYSIGGSNEQFF. The CDR3 nucleotides are TGTGCCAGCAGTTACTCGATTGGCGGGAGCAATGAGCAGTTCTTC.

This clone has more than one count but fewer than ten. This chain connects TRBV5-1 to TRBJ2-7, with D perhaps TRBD1 (5 bases). CDR3 size: 14 residues. CDR1 is SGHRS and CDR2 is YFSETQ in the germline V gene. V was shortened by 3 bases and J by 3 bases, with 13 bases between the two germline ends. CDR3 in amino acids: CASSSETAFYEQYF. CDR3 bases: TGCGCCAGCAGCTCGGAGACAGCTTTCTACGAGCAGTACTTC.

The rearrangement uses TRBV6-1 and TRBJ2-2; 11 bases match TRBD1. Germline assignment: CDR1 MNHNS and CDR2 SASEGT. This CDR3 contains 15 residues. After removal of 5 bases from V and 7 bases from J, the junction contained 6 bases not matched to a gene. This CDR3 is CASSPWTGGGGELFF. The CDR3, as DNA: TGTGCCAGCAGTCCCTGGACAGGGGGCGGCGGGGAGCTGTTTTTT.

The chain joins TRBV27 to TRBJ1-1, with 8 bases aligning to TRBD1. CDR1 and CDR2 from the germline V gene are MNHEY and SMNVEV (reference sequence). The CDR3 extends over 14 amino acids. Unmatched junction bases numbered 4, after V lost 6 bases and J lost 1 base. This CDR3 reads CASSVGTGNTEAFF. The DNA for the CDR3 is TGTGCCAGCAGCGTAGGGACAGGGAACACTGAAGCTTTCTTT.

V gene TRBV7-2 combines with J gene TRBJ1-6, with D unclear. V dropped 1 base and J dropped 7 bases, with 8 bases sitting between them. The CDR3 totals 14 residues. Germline V gene sequence: CDR1 SGHTA, CDR2 FQGNSA. CDR3 in amino acids: CASSLDNANSPLHF. For the CDR3, the DNA is TGTGCCAGCAGCTTAGATAATGCGAATTCACCCCTCCACTTT.

The V gene is TRBV5-8, the J gene TRBJ1-5, with D possibly being TRBD1 (6 bases). V gave up 4 bases and J gave up 3 bases, with 14 bases separating them. CDR1 is SGHTS and CDR2 is YDEGEE in the germline V gene. The CDR3 has 15 residues. CDR3 coding DNA: TGTGCCAGCAGCCCTACTGGACAGCTCAATCAGCCCCAGCATTTT. Translated: CASSPTGQLNQPQHF.

V usage is TRBV7-2 and J usage is TRBJ2-1, with 12 bases aligning to TRBD2. The CDR3 covers 15 residues. V dropped 6 bases and J dropped 4; count of bases not matched to a gene: 4. Germline CDR1 is SGHTA and CDR2 is FQGNSA. The CDR3 DNA sequence: TGTGCCAGCAGGTCGACTAGCGGGGGATACAATGAGCAGTTCTTC. As protein: CASRSTSGGYNEQFF.

A note on this clone: Additional DNA sequences in this sample encode the identical CDR3. The chain couples TRBV11-2 to TRBJ2-5; 11 bases line up with TRBD2. With V trimmed by 1 base and J by 4 bases, 11 bases remained unmatched. Germline CDR1 and CDR2: SGHAT and FQNNGV. This CDR3 comprises 18 residues. CDR3 DNA: TGTGCCAGCAGCTTAGTCCCGCCGGTTAGCGGGAGGGTAGAGACCCAGTACTTC. Residues: CASSLVPPVSGRVETQYF.

This sequence joins TRBV5-4 and TRBJ2-7; D possibly corresponds to TRBD2 (6 bases). The CDR3 consists of 14 residues. Trimming took 2 bases from V and 4 from J, leaving 13 bases between them. The V gene's germline CDR1 is SGHNT and CDR2 YYREEE (reference sequence). The CDR3, as DNA: TGTGCCAGCAGCTTAACGGGGGTCGGGTACGAGCAGTACTTC. Residues: CASSLTGVGYEQYF.